Below, 7 T cell receptor beta chains from the same sample are listed, as sequenced in a study of T-cell memory formation after mild COVID-19. In TCRdb, the 5' RACE reads were re-called with MiXCR into one record per CDR3 protein. The sample carries some 200,000 distinct CDR3 sequences, 20% to 25% recorded once. Sequencing input: PBMCs or a T cell subset sorted from them (not recorded which). The receptor set was obtained from an adult woman who had mild COVID-19 (a few samples of this study predate the infection). Cell type and time point are not known.

Only a few counts were recorded for this clonotype. The genes are TRBV29-1 and TRBJ2-7, with TRBD1 matching 9 bases. The V and J ends lost 5 bases and 5 bases, in that order; junction bases with no gene match: 7. The CDR3 loop spans 13 amino acids. CDR1 SQVTM and CDR2 ANQGSEA come from the germline V gene. The DNA for the CDR3 is TGCAGCGTTCTGGGACAGGGAAAGGACGAGCAGTACTTC. Amino acid sequence: CSVLGQGKDEQYF.

This clonotype was detected only a few times. The chain recombines TRBV5-6 with TRBJ2-7; D is perhaps TRBD1 (5 bases). V was shortened by 2 bases and J by 1 base, with 10 bases between the two germline ends. Germline V lookup: CDR1 SGHDT, CDR2 YYEEEE. This CDR3 is built from 14 residues. The CDR3 protein is CASSFEDRSYEQYF. The CDR3 nucleotides are TGTGCCAGCAGCTTCGAAGACAGATCCTACGAGCAGTACTTC.

The table lists this clonotype with a few counts. This chain links TRBV19 with TRBJ2-1; 10 bases are shared with TRBD2. The CDR3 has 17 residues. In germline, CDR1 is LNHDA, CDR2 SQIVND (reference sequence). Trimming took 6 bases from V and 2 from J; bases not matched to a gene: 10. The CDR3 DNA reads as TGTGCCAGTAGCCCGACCGAGCGGGAGGGTCCCTACAATGAGCAGTTCTTC. It codes for CASSPTEREGPYNEQFF.

The CDR3 DNA follows: TGTGCCACCAGCGGACGTGCCTACAATGAGCAGTTCTTC. It encodes CATSGRAYNEQFF. The chain couples TRBV15 to TRBJ2-1; D gene unclear. Germline V CDR1 and CDR2: LNHNV, YYDKDF (reference sequence). The CDR3 spans 13 residues. V shed 5 bases and J shed 2 bases, with 7 bases lying between them.

V gene TRBV30 combines with J gene TRBJ2-7; D is uncertain. CDR1 is GTSNPN, CDR2 SVGIG, per germline (reference sequence). The CDR3 consists of 11 residues. The V gene lost 2 bases and the J gene lost 3 bases, with 5 bases spanning the gap. The CDR3 DNA follows: TGTGCCTGGAGTCCGGGCTACGAGCAGTACTTC. Its protein is CAWSPGYEQYF.

The DNA for the CDR3 is TGTGCCAGCAGCTTAGGGTTCTTTAGCACAGATACGCAGTATTTT. Its translation: CASSLGFFSTDTQYF. V and J are TRBV7-3 and TRBJ2-3; D gene unclear. V lost 2 bases and J lost 0, with 9 bases in between. CDR3 length: 15 amino acids. Germline CDR1 and CDR2: SGHTA and FQGTGA.

The chain joins TRBV29-1 to TRBJ2-7, with a weak D call TRBD2 (6 bases). V was shortened by 4 bases and J by 0 bases, with 16 bases between the two germline ends. CDR1 is SQVTM and CDR2 is ANQGSEA in the germline V gene. This CDR3 spans 15 amino acids. CDR3 DNA sequence: TGCAGCGTTGGGGTCGGGGGATGGGGCTCCTACGAGCAGTACTTC. This sequence encodes CSVGVGGWGSYEQYF.